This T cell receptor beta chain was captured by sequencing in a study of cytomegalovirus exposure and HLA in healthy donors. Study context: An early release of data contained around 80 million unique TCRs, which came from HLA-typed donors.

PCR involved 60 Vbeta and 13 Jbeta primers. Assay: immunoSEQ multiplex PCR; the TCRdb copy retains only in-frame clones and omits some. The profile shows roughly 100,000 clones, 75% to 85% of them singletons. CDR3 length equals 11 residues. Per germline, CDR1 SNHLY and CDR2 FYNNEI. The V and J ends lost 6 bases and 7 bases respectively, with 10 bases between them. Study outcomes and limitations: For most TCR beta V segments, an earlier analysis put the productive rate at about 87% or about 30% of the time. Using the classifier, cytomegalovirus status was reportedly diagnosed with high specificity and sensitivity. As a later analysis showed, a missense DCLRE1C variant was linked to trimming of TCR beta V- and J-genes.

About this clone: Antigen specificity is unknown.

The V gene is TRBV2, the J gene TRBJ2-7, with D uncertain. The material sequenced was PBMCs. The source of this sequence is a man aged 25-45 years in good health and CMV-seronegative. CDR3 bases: TGTGCCAGCAGGGAGCGCGTGGAGCAGTACTTC. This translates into CASRERVEQYF.